One sample yielded the 14 T cell receptor beta chains listed below, sequenced in a study of early T cells in non-severe SARS-CoV-2 infection. TCRdb itself ran the 5' RACE reads through MiXCR, one entry per CDR3 protein. The table lists approximately 68,000 distinct CDR3 sequences, around 10% of them singletons. The sequencing used whole blood, collected at baseline. All receptors come from an adult who was a healthcare worker with PCR-confirmed SARS-CoV-2 infection or an uninfected control (not recorded which).

There are many counts of this clonotype. V is TRBV19 and J is TRBJ2-7; D is unresolved. Germline assignment: CDR1 LNHDA and CDR2 SQIVND (reference sequence). The CDR3 extends over 13 amino acids. Trimming pared 5 bases from V and 3 bases from J, leaving 11 bases between. CDR3 nucleotides: TGTGCCAGTAGTGCCGGACGGATCTACGAGCAGTACTTC. Its translation is CASSAGRIYEQYF.

This clonotype was observed at least ten times. The chain's CDR3 is CASSARADGQPYEQYF. The CDR3 nucleotides read TGTGCCAGCAGCGCGCGGGCGGACGGGCAGCCCTACGAGCAGTACTTC. The J gene is TRBJ2-7, the V gene TRBV9, with D possibly being TRBD2 (5 bases). The CDR3 runs 16 residues. The V gene's germline CDR1 is SGDLS and CDR2 YYNGEE. Trimming took off 3 bases at V and 2 bases at J, with 18 bases between the two ends.

This clonotype was seen a few times. V gene TRBV20-1 combines with J gene TRBJ1-2, with 7 bases fitting TRBD1. V shed 6 bases and J 0 bases; nucleotides not matched to a gene: 10. Germline V lookup: CDR1 DFQATT, CDR2 SNEGSKA (reference sequence). This CDR3 spans 15 amino acids. The CDR3: CSAPLAQGANYGYTF. In nucleotides, the CDR3 is TGCAGTGCCCCCCTGGCTCAGGGGGCTAACTATGGCTACACCTTC.

The chain combines TRBV7-2 with TRBJ2-3, with D unclear. The CDR3 covers 11 residues. Germline-derived CDR1 and CDR2 are SGHTA and FQGNSA. V lost 5 bases and J lost 7, with 7 bases in between. The CDR3 loop is CASSPGNTQYF. CDR3 nucleotides: TGTGCCAGCAGCCCCGGCAATACGCAGTATTTT.

This clonotype appeared a few times. V is TRBV5-5 and J is TRBJ2-2; perhaps TRBD1 as D (6 bases). Between the trimmed V and J ends, which lost 4 bases and 5 bases, there was a span of 12 bases. The CDR3 has 14 residues. Germline values: CDR1 SGHKS, CDR2 YYEKEE (reference sequence). The CDR3, as DNA: TGTGCCAGCAGCGTGGACAGTTATACCGGGGAGCTGTTTTTT. Protein product: CASSVDSYTGELFF.

Many counts were recorded for this clonotype. CDR3 residues: CASSVDSTSGYYEQYF. CDR3 in DNA: TGTGCCAGCAGCGTAGATTCGACTAGCGGGTACTACGAGCAGTACTTC. This rearrangement joins TRBV9 to TRBJ2-7; 10 nucleotides align to TRBD2. Germline values: CDR1 SGDLS, CDR2 YYNGEE. J lost 3 bases, V lost 0 bases, and 6 bases had no gene match. The length of the CDR3 is 16 residues.

This chain links TRBV20-1 with TRBJ2-7; 9 bases are a match to TRBD1. The CDR3 runs to 14 residues. The germline CDR1 and CDR2 sequences are DFQATT and SNEGSKA (reference sequence). V lost 1 base and J lost 6; bases outside the gene matches: 7. The CDR3 sequence: CSARGGGDRVEQYF. CDR3 nucleotide sequence: TGCAGTGCTAGAGGAGGGGGGGACAGGGTCGAGCAGTACTTC.

The V gene is TRBV20-1, the J gene TRBJ1-1; tentative D call: TRBD1 (5 bases). The CDR3 runs to 16 residues. Between the trimmed V and J ends, which lost 5 bases and 0 bases, there was a span of 19 bases. Germline values: CDR1 DFQATT, CDR2 SNEGSKA (reference sequence). Written as DNA, the CDR3 is TGCAGTGCTCGACCGGGGCGTAAGGCCCTGAACACTGAAGCTTTCTTT. Its translation is CSARPGRKALNTEAFF.

Ten or more counts support this clonotype. The chain joins TRBV11-2 to TRBJ2-1; D gene uncertain. In germline, CDR1 is SGHAT, CDR2 FQNNGV. CDR3 size: 16 residues. Trimming pared 1 base from V and 0 bases from J, leaving 10 bases between. CDR3 sequence (DNA): TGTGCCAGCAGCTTAGGACCGACTGTCTCCTACAATGAGCAGTTCTTC. Encoded protein: CASSLGPTVSYNEQFF.

This clonotype was seen at least ten times. CDR3 sequence reads: CASSQGAGQGVSGELFF. The CDR3 coding sequence is TGTGCCAGCAGCCAAGGCGCGGGTCAGGGGGTCTCCGGGGAGCTGTTTTTT. The rearrangement links TRBV4-2 to TRBJ2-2, with TRBD1 matching 7 bases. CDR3 length: 17 residues. Germline trimming cut 1 base from V and 6 bases from J; bases unmatched to any gene: 11. The germline gives CDR1 LGHNA, CDR2 YNFKEQ.

This clonotype has a count of ten or more. The chain combines TRBV4-2 with TRBJ2-3; D remains unclear. Between the trimmed V and J ends, which lost 4 bases and 3 bases, there was a span of 8 bases. Germline assignment: CDR1 LGHNA and CDR2 YNFKEQ. The CDR3 extends over 13 amino acids. This CDR3 reads CASSPARTDTQYF. The CDR3 nucleotides are TGTGCCAGCAGCCCAGCTAGGACAGATACGCAGTATTTT.

This clonotype was detected a few times. V gene TRBV11-3 combines with J gene TRBJ2-1; TRBD1 matches 7 bases. With V trimmed by 5 bases and J by 15 bases, 19 bases remained unmatched. CDR3 length equals 15 residues. From germline, CDR1 is SGHNT and CDR2 YENEEA. The DNA for the CDR3 is TGTGCCAGCAGCACACCCGGGGACAGCTTCCGACTTCCGTTCTTC. Its translation is CASSTPGDSFRLPFF.

This clonotype was counted many times. The chain links TRBV27 to TRBJ2-5; D gene ambiguous. This CDR3 contains 14 residues. V was clipped by 1 base and J by 4 bases, with 10 bases between them. The V gene's germline CDR1 is MNHEY and CDR2 SMNVEV (reference sequence). CDR3 coding DNA: TGTGCCAGCAGTTTATACGGGTTTCCAGAGACCCAGTACTTC. Its protein product is CASSLYGFPETQYF.

This clonotype has a handful of counts. This chain connects TRBV12-3 or TRBV12-4 to TRBJ1-2; D is possibly TRBD1 (5 bases). The CDR3 spans 12 residues. Trimming shortened V by 6 bases and J by 4 bases, and 9 bases separated the two germline ends. CDR3 in amino acids: CASSRQTYGYTF. The CDR3 DNA reads TGTGCCAGCAGCCGACAGACCTATGGCTACACCTTC.